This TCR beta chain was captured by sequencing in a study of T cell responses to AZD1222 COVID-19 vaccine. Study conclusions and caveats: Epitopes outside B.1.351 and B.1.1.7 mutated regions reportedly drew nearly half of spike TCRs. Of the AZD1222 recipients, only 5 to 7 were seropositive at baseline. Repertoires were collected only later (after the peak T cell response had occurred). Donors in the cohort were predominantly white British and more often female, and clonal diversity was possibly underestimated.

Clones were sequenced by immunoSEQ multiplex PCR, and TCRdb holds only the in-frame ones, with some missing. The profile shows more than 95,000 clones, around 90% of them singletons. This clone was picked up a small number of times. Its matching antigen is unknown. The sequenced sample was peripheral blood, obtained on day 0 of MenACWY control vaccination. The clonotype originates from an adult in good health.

The CDR3 DNA follows: TGTGCCATCAGTGAGTCTCCTACGCAGCCCCAGCATTTT. This codes for CAISESPTQPQHF. This chain joins TRBV10-3 and TRBJ1-5, with unresolved D. This CDR3 has 13 amino acids. The ends were cut back, 0 bases at V and 7 bases at J, with 7 bases in the middle. From germline, CDR1 is ENHRY and CDR2 SYGVKD.